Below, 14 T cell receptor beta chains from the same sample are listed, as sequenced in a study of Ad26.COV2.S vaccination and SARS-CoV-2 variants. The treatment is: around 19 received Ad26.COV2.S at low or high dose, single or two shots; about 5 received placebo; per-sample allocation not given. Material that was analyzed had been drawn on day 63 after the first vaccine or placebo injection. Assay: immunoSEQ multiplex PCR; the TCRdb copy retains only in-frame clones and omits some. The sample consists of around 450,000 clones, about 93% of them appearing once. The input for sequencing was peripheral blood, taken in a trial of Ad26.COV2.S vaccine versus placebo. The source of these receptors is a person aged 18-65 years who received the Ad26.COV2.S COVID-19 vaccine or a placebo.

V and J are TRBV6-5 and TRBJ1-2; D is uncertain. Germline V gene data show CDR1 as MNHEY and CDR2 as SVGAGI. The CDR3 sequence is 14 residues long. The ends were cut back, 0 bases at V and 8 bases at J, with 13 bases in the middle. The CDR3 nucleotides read TGTGCCAGCAGTTACTCGGGTGTCTCGCAGGGCTACACCTTC. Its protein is CASSYSGVSQGYTF.

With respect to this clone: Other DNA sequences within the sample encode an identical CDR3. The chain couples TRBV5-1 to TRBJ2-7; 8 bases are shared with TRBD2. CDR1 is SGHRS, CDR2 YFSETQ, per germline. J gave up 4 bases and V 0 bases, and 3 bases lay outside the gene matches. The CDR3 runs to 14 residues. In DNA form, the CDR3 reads TGCGCCAGCAGCTTGGCCAGCGGGAGTTACGAGCAGTACTTC. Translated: CASSLASGSYEQYF.

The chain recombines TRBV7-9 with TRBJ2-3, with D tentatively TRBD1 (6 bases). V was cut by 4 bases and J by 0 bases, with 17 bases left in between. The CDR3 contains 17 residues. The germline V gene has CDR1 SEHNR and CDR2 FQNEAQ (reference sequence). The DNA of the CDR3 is TGTGCCAGCAGCTCTACCGACAGGCACCCTAGCACAGATACGCAGTATTTT. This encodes CASSSTDRHPSTDTQYF.

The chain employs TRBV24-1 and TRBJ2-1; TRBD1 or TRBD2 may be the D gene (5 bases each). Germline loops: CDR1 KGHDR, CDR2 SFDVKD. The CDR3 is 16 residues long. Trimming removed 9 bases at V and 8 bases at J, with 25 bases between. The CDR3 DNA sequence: TGTGCCACCTCTGACGCCGGGGCAGCGGCCCACCATGAGCAGTTCTTC. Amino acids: CATSDAGAAAHHEQFF.

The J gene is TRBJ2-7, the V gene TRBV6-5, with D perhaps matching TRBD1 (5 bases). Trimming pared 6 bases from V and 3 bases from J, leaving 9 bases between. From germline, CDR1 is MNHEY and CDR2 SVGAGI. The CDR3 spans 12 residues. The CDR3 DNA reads TGTGCCAGCAGGGACATATTCTACGAGCAGTACTTC. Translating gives CASRDIFYEQYF.

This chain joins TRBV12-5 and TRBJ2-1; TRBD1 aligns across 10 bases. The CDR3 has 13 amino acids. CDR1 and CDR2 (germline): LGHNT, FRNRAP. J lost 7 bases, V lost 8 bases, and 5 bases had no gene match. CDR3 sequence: CASRGTGVNEQFF. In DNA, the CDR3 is TGTGCTAGTAGGGGGACAGGGGTAAATGAGCAGTTCTTC.

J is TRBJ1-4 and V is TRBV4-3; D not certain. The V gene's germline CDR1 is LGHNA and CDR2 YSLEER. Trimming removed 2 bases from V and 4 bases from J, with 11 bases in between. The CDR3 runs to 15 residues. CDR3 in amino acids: CASSQLRGGNEKLFF. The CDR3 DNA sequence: TGCGCCAGCAGCCAATTGCGGGGTGGTAATGAAAAACTGTTTTTT.

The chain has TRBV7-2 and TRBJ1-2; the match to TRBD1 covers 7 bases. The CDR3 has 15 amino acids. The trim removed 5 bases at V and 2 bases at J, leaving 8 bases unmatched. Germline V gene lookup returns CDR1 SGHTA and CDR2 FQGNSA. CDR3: CASSQPGQTNYGYTF. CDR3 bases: TGTGCCAGCAGCCAGCCGGGACAGACAAACTATGGCTACACCTTC.

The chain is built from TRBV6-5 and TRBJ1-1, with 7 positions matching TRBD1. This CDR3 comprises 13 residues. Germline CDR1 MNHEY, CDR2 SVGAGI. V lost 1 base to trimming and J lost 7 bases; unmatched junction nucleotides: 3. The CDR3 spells CASSYFDRVEAFF. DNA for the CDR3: TGTGCCAGCAGTTACTTCGACAGGGTTGAAGCTTTCTTT.

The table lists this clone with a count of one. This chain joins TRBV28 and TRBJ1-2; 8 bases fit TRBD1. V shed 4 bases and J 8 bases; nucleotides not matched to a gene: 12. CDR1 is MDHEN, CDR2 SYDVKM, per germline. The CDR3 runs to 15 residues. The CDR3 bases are TGTGCCAGCAGTTCACCCCTCAGGGGGCGAAGAGGCTACACCTTC. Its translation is CASSSPLRGRRGYTF.

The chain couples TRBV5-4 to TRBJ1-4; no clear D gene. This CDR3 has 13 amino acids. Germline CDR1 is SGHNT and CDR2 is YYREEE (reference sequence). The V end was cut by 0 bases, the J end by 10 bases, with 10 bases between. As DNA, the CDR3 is TGTGCCAGCAGCTTGGTCGGACGGGGAAAACTGTTTTTT. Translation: CASSLVGRGKLFF.

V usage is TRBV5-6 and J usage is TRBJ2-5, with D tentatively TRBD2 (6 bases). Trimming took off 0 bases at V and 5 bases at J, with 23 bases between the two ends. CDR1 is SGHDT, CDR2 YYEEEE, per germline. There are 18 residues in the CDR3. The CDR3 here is CASSLEAGGPKIRETQYF. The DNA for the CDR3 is TGTGCCAGCAGCTTGGAAGCGGGTGGGCCTAAAATCCGGGAGACCCAGTACTTC.

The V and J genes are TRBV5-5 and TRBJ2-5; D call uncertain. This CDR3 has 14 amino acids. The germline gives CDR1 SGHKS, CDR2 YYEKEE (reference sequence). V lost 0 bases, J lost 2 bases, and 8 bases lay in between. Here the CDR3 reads CASSLVGIQETQYF. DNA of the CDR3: TGTGCCAGCAGCTTGGTGGGGATACAAGAGACCCAGTACTTC.

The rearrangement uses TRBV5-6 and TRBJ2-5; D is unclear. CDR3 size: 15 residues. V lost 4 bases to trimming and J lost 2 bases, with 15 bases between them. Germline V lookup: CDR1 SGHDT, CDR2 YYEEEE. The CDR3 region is CASSPLPGKQETQYF. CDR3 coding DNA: TGTGCCAGCAGCCCGTTGCCCGGCAAGCAAGAGACCCAGTACTTC.